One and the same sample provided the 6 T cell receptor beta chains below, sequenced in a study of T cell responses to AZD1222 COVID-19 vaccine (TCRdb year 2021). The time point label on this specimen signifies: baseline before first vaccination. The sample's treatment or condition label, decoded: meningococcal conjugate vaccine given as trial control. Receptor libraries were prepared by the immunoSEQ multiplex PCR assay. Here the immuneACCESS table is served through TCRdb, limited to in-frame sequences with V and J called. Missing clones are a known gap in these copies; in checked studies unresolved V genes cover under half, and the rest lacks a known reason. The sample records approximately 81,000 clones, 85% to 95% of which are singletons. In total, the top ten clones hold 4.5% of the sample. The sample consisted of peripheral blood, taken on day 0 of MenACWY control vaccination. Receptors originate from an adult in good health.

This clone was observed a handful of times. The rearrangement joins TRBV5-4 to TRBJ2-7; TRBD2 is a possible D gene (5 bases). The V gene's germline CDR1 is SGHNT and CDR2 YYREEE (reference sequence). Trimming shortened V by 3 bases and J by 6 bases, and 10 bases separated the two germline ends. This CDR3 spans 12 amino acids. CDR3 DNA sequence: TGTGCCAGCAGCTACACGGGATTCGAGCAGTACTTC. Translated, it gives CASSYTGFEQYF. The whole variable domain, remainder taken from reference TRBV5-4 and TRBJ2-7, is ETGVTQSPTHLIKTRGQQVTLRCSSQSGHNTVSWYQQALGQGPQFIFQYYREEENGRGNFPPRFSGLQFPNYSSELNVNALELDDSALYLCASSYTGFEQYFGPGTRLTVT.

In nucleotides, the CDR3 is TGTGCCAGCAGTTTGACAATCGAGGGGCGCGAGCAGTACTTC. Its translation: CASSLTIEGREQYF. This sequence joins TRBV28 and TRBJ2-7, with D perhaps being TRBD1 or TRBD2 (5 bases each). With 3 bases removed from V and 6 bases from J, the gap between germline ends came to 15 bases. The CDR3 length is 14 residues. Germline V gives CDR1 MDHEN, CDR2 SYDVKM.

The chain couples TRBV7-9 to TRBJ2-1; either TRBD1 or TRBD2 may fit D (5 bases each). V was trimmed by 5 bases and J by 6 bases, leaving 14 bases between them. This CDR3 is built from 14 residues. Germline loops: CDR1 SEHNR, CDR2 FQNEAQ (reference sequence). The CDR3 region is CASSPPGAINEQFF. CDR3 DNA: TGTGCCAGCAGCCCTCCCGGGGCTATCAATGAGCAGTTCTTC. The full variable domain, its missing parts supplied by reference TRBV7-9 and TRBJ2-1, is DTGVSQNPRHKITKRGQNVTFRCDPISEHNRLYWYRQTLGQGPEFLTYFQNEAQLEKSRLLSDRFSAERPKGSFSTLEIQRTEQGDSAMYLCASSPPGAINEQFFGPGTRLTVL.

The CDR3 loop is CAIWQGANGYTF. The DNA of the CDR3 is TGTGCCATTTGGCAGGGGGCGAATGGCTACACCTTC. The chain has TRBV19 and TRBJ1-2; 8 bases fit TRBD1. Per germline, CDR1 LNHDA and CDR2 SQIVND (reference sequence). This CDR3 comprises 12 residues. With V trimmed by 10 bases and J by 6 bases, 7 bases remained unmatched. The complete variable domain, with remaining parts taken from reference TRBV19 and TRBJ1-2, reads DGGITQSPKYLFRKEGQNVTLSCEQNLNHDAMYWYRQDPGQGLRLIYYSQIVNDFQKGDIAEGYSVSREKKESFPLTVTSAQKNPTAFYLCAIWQGANGYTFGSGTRLTVV.

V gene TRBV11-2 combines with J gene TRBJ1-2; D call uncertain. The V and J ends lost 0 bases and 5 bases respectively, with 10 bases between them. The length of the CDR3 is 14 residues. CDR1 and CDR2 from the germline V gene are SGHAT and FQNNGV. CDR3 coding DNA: TGTGCCAGCAGCTTAGACGGCGGCTCATATGGCTACACCTTC. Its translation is CASSLDGGSYGYTF.

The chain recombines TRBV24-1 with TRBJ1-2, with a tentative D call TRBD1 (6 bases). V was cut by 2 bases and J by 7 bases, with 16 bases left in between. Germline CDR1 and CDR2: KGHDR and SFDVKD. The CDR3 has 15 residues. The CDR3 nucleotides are TGTGCCACCAGTGATTATGGGGGCGAATTTGGTGGCTACACCTTC. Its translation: CATSDYGGEFGGYTF.